The present TCR beta chain was sequenced within a study of T cell responses to AZD1222 COVID-19 vaccine. General study findings and limits: Among spike-specific TCRs, nearly half reportedly target unmutated variant regions. An increase in Spike-specific TCR breadth and depth was observed after two AZD1222 doses.

Remarks on this clone: The antigen remains unidentified.

This table comes from immunoSEQ multiplex PCR, and its TCRdb copy is limited to in-frame clones, with some not included. The profile covers 85,000 to 100,000 clones, with 90% to 95% appearing a single time and 6.5% to 10% taken by the ten largest. The germline V gene encodes CDR1 SGHRS and CDR2 YFSETQ. V was clipped by 0 bases and J by 7 bases, with 5 bases between them. CDR3 length equals 12 residues. Sequenced material: peripheral blood, taken 28 days after the second AZD1222 dose. V gene TRBV5-1 combines with J gene TRBJ2-1, with D perhaps assigned TRBD1 or TRBD2 (5 bases each). The TCR originated in an adult who received the AZD1222 COVID-19 vaccine. The CDR3 region is CASSLGGNEQFF. Written as DNA, the CDR3 is TGCGCCAGCAGCTTGGGGGGGAATGAGCAGTTCTTC.